The entry below describes one TCR beta chain. This record comes from a study of cytomegalovirus exposure and HLA in healthy donors. Vbeta (60) and Jbeta (13) primers were used in the PCR. Method: immunoSEQ multiplex PCR; TCRdb's copy keeps in-frame clones and lacks some. The sample includes about 150,000 clones, 60% to 85% seen only once; the top ten take 3% to 4%. Per germline, CDR1 ENHRY and CDR2 SYGVKD. CDR3 length equals 16 residues. V was pared by 6 bases and J by 5 bases, with 9 bases of the junction left unmatched. The V gene is TRBV10-3, the J gene TRBJ2-2; 10 bases align to TRBD1. The sample taken for sequencing was PBMCs. The TCR was taken from a woman aged 40 to 50 in good health and CMV-seronegative. The CDR3 spells CAISGTGEGKTGELFF. The CDR3, as DNA: TGTGCCATCAGCGGGACAGGGGAGGGAAAGACCGGGGAGCTGTTTTTT.